This TCR beta chain came from a study of regulatory T cells in long-lasting Graves disease. CDR1 and CDR2 (germline): KGHSH, LQKENI. The CDR3 sequence is 16 residues long. Germline trimming cut 5 bases from V and 3 bases from J; bases unmatched to any gene: 8. Study-wide results and caveats: A greater number of public clonotypes (around 2,700) was shared by persistent patients than by new patients (about 990).

Time point meaning: newly diagnosed GD, antithyroid drugs for less than 3 months. Scientists built the TCR library using RNA that was extracted from PBMCs. Graves' disease diagnosis used American Thyroid Association guidelines. Patients all came to the study from an endocrinology department in Xi'an, China. This clonotype was seen ten or more times. Its cognate antigen is unknown. Arm-PCR of CDR3 regions and iRepertoire HTBI primers were the basis on which TCR beta libraries were built. TCRdb independently ran MiXCR on the multiplex PCR reads; one entry per CDR3 protein. In the table there are about 430,000 distinct CDR3 sequences, approximately 15% of which are singletons. These data also formed part of another study, on T cells in Graves' hyperthyroidism and ophthalmopathy. As that report states: Researchers ran a first-round RT-PCR on the TCR CDR3 using the HTBI primer set.

The TCR was taken from a woman between 40 and 55 years old with Graves disease. This rearrangement joins TRBV18 to TRBJ2-2; 8 bases line up with TRBD2. The specimen comprised peripheral blood mononuclear cells (PBMCs), sampled at new diagnosis, from a patient treated with antithyroid drugs. CDR3 residues: CASSWRAGVDTGELFF. CDR3 in DNA: TGTGCCAGCTCATGGAGAGCGGGAGTAGACACCGGGGAGCTGTTTTTT.